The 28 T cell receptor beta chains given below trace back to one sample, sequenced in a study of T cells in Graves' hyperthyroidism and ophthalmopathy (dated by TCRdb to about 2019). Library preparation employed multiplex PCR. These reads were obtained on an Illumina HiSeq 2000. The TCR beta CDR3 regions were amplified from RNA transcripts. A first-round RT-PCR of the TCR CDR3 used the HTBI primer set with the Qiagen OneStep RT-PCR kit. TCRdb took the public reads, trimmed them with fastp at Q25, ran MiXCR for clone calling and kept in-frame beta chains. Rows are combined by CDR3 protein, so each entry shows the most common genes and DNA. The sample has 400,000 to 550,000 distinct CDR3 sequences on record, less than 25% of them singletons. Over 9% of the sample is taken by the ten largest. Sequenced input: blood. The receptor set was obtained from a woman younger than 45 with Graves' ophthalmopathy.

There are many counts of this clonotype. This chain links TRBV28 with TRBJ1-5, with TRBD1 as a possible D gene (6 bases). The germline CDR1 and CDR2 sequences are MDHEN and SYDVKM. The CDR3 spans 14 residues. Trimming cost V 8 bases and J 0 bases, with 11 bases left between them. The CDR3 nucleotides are TGTGCCAGCCACAGGGCCCCTAGCAATCAGCCCCAGCATTTT. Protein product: CASHRAPSNQPQHF.

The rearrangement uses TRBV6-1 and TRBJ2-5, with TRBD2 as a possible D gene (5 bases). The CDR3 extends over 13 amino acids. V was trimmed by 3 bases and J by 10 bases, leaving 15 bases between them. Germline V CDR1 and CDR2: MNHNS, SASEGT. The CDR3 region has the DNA TGTGCCAGCAGTGATCCGCCCCCGAGGGTCCAGTACTTC. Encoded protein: CASSDPPPRVQYF.

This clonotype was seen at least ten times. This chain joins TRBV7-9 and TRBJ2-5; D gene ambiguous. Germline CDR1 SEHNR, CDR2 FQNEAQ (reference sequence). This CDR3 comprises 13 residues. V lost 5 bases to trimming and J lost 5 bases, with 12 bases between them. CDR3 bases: TGTGCCAGCAGCGCCAACACCCCGGAGACCCAGTACTTC. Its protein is CASSANTPETQYF.

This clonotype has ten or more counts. CDR3 amino acids: CASSLFWLYEQYF. Written as DNA, the CDR3 is TGTGCCAGCAGTTTATTCTGGCTCTACGAGCAGTACTTC. The chain combines TRBV12-3 or TRBV12-4 with TRBJ2-7; D is uncertain. V lost 2 bases and J 3 bases, leaving 8 bases between the germline ends. The length of the CDR3 is 13 residues.

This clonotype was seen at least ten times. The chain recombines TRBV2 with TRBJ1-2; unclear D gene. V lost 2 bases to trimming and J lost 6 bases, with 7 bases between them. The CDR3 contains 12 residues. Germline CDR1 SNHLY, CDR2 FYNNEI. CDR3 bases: TGTGCCAGCAGTGAACTGGAGGATGGCTACACCTTC. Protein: CASSELEDGYTF.

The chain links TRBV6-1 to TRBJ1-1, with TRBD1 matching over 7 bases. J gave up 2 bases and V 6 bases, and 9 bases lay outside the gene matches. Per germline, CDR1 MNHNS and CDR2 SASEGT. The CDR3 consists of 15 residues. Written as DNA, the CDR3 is TGTGCCAGCAGACAGGGGCCAAGGCCAAACACTGAAGCTTTCTTT. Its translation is CASRQGPRPNTEAFF.

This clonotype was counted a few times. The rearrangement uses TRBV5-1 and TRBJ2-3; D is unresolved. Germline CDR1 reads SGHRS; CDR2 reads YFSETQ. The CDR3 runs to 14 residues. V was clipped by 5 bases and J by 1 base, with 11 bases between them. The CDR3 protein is CASRRGDGTDTQYF. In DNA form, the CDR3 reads TGCGCCAGCAGGAGAGGCGATGGCACAGATACGCAGTATTTT.

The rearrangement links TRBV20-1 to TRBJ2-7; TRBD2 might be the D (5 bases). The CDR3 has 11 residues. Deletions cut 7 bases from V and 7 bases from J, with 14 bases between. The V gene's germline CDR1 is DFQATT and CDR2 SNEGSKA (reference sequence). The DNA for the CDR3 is TGCAGTGTGTCCAGCGGTAGGGAGCAGTACTTC. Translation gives CSVSSGREQYF.

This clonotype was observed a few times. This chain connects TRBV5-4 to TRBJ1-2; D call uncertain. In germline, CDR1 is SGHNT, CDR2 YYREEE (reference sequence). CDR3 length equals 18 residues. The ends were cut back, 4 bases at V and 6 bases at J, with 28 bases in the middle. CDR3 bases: TGTGCCAGCAGCCTTGGAGCTGCCTCGGGCCAGAACCAGGATGGCTACACCTTC. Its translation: CASSLGAASGQNQDGYTF.

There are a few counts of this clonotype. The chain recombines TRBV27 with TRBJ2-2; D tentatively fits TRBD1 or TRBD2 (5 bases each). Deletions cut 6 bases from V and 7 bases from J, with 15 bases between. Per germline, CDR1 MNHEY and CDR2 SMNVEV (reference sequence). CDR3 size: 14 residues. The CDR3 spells CASSLYGALGELFF. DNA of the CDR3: TGTGCCAGCAGCTTGTACGGGGCCCTCGGGGAGCTGTTTTTT.

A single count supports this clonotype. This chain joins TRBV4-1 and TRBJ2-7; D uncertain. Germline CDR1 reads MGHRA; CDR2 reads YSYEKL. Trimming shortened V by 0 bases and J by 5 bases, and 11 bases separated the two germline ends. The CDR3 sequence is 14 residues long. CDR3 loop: CASSQEKVGDEQYF. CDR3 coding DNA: TGCGCCAGCAGCCAAGAAAAGGTTGGGGACGAGCAGTACTTC.

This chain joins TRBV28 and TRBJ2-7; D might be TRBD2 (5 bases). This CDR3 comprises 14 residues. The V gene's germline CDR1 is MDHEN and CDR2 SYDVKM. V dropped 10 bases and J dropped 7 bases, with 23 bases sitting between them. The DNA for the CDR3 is TGTGCCACCGAAGTCACCGGGTTTTCGGGGGAGCAGTACTTC. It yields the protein CATEVTGFSGEQYF.

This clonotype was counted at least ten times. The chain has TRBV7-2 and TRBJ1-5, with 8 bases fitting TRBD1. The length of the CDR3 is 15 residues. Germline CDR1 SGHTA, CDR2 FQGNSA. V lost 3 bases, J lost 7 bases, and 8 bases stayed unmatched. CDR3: CASSFVQGERQPQHF. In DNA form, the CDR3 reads TGTGCCAGCAGCTTTGTACAGGGGGAAAGGCAGCCCCAGCATTTT.

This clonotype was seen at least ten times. CDR3 protein: CASRGDGNTGELFF. The CDR3 nucleotides are TGTGCCAGCAGGGGGGACGGAAACACCGGGGAGCTGTTTTTT. The chain links TRBV12-3 or TRBV12-4 to TRBJ2-2; D possibly uses TRBD1 or TRBD2 (5 bases each). The V end lost 6 bases, the J end lost 2 bases, and 10 bases lay between the germline ends. There are 14 residues in the CDR3.

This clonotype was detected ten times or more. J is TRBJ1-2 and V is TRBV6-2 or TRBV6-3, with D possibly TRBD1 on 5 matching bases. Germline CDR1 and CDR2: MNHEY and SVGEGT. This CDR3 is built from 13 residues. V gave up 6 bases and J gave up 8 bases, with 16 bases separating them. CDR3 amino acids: CASSMGMGLGYTF. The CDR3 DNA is TGTGCCAGCAGCATGGGGATGGGACTAGGCTACACCTTC.

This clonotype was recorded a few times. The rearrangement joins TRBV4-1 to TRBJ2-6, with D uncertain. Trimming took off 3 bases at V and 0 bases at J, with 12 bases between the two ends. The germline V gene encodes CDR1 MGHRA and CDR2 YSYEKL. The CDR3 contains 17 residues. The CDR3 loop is CASSQLRPGSGANVLTF. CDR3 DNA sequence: TGCGCCAGCAGCCAGCTTCGCCCAGGCTCTGGGGCCAACGTCCTGACTTTC.

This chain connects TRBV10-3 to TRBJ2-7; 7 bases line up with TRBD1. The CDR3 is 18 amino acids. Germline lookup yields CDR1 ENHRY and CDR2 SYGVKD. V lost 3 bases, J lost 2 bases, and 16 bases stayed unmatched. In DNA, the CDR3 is TGTGCCATCAGTGACCTTGGGGGACAGTCCACAAGCCCCTACGAGCAGTACTTC. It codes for CAISDLGGQSTSPYEQYF.

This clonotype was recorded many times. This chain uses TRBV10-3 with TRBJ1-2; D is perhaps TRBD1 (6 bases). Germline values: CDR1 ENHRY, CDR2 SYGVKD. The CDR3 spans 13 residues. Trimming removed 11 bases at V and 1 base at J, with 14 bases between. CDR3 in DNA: TGTGCCGGCCGATACAGGGATAACTATGGCTACACCTTC. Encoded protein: CAGRYRDNYGYTF.

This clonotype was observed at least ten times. CDR3 DNA: TGTGCCAGCAGTGGAGAACAGGGAAGAGAGGCCTATGGCTACACCTTC. Encoded protein: CASSGEQGREAYGYTF. The V and J genes are TRBV6-1 and TRBJ1-2; weak D call: TRBD1 (6 bases). The V end was cut by 4 bases, the J end by 4 bases, with 19 bases between. Germline CDR1 MNHNS, CDR2 SASEGT. CDR3 size: 16 residues.

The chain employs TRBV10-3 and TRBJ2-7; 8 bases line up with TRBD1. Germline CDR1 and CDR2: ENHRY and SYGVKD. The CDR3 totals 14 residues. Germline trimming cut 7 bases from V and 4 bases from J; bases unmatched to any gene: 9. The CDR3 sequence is CAITDPDRAYEQYF. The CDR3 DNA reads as TGTGCCATCACGGACCCGGACAGGGCGTACGAGCAGTACTTC.

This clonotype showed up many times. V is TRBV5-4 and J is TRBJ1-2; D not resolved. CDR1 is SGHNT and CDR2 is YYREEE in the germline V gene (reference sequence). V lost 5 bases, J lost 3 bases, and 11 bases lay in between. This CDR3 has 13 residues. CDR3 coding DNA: TGTGCCAGCAGTTCCCCTCCGTACTATGGCTACACCTTC. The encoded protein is CASSSPPYYGYTF.

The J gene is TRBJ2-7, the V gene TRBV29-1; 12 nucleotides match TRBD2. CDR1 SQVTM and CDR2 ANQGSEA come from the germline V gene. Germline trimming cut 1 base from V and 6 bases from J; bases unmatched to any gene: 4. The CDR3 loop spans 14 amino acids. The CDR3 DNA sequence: TGCAGCGTTGAAGCGAGGGGACTAGCGGGCGAGCAGTACTTC. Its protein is CSVEARGLAGEQYF.

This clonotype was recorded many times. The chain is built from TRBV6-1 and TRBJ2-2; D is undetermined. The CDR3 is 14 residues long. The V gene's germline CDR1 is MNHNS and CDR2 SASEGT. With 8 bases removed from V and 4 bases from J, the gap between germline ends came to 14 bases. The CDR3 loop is CASDKGLGTGELFF. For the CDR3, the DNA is TGTGCCAGCGACAAAGGGTTGGGCACCGGGGAGCTGTTTTTT.

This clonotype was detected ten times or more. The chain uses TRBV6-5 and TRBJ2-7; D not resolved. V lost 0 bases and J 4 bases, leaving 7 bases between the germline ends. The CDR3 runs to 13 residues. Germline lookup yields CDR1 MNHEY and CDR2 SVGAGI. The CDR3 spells CASSYSDGYEQYF. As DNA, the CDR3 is TGTGCCAGCAGTTACTCGGACGGATACGAGCAGTACTTC.

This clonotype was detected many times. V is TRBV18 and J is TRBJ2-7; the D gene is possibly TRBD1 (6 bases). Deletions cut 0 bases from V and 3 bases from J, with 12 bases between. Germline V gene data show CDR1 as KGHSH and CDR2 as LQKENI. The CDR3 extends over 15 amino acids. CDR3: CASSPPSGGHYEQYF. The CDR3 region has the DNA TGTGCCAGCTCACCACCAAGTGGGGGCCACTACGAGCAGTACTTC.

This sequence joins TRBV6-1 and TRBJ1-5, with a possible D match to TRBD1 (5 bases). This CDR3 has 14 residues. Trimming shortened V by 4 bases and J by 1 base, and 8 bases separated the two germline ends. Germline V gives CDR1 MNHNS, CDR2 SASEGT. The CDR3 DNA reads TGTGCCAGCAGTGCCCGGGACAGCAATCAGCCCCAGCATTTT. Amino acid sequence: CASSARDSNQPQHF.

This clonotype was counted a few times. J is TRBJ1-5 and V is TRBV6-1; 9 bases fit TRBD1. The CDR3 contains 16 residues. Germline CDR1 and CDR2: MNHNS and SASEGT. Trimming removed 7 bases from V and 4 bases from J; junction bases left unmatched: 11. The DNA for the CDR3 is TGTGCCAGCAAAAAAGATACGGGACAGGGAAATCAGCCCCAGCATTTT. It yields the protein CASKKDTGQGNQPQHF.

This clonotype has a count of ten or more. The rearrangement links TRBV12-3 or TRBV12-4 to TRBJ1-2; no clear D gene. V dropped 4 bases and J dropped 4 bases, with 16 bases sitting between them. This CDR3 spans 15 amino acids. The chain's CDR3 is CASSSSAVQVYGYTF. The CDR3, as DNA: TGTGCCAGCAGTTCCAGCGCTGTACAAGTCTATGGCTACACCTTC.